Listed below are T cell receptor beta chains from one sample, sequenced in a study of T cell responses to AZD1222 COVID-19 vaccine. Data came from immunoSEQ multiplex PCR; TCRdb stores just in-frame clones and leaves some out. The data contain about 200,000 clones, over 85% of them singletons. The starting material was peripheral blood, obtained 28 days after the second dose of the MenACWY control vaccine. The receptors were gathered from an adult who received the MenACWY meningococcal vaccine as a control. The CDR3 runs from the conserved cysteine through the conserved F or W. Fields, in order: clone size, V gene, CDR3 length, D gene, J gene, CDR3 DNA, CDR3 protein. The D gene is left open where the match is weak. Size is stated for part of the rows, as once, few or many counts, or as a class when the clone is expanded.

NA	TRBV10-3	16	TRBD1	TRBJ2-5	TGTGCCATCAGGGGTCCCGGGACAGGGAAACAAGAGACCCAGTACTTC	CAIRGPGTGKQETQYF
NA	TRBV12-5	16	NA	TRBJ1-3	TGTGCTAGTGCATATCTGGGGTTCGAAGCTGGAAACACCATATATTTT	CASAYLGFEAGNTIYF
NA	TRBV29-1	14	TRBD2	TRBJ2-2	TGCAGCGCGACTAGCGGGGGGTACACCGGGGAGCTGTTTTTT	CSATSGGYTGELFF
NA	TRBV5-1	15	NA	TRBJ1-2	TGCGCCAGCAGCTTGGATAGGGGCGGGCCCTATGGCTACACCTTC	CASSLDRGGPYGYTF
NA	TRBV7-3	14	NA	TRBJ1-6	TGTGCCAGCAGCTCACATGGGGTGAATTCACCCCTCCACTTT	CASSSHGVNSPLHF
NA	TRBV18	14	TRBD1	TRBJ1-1	TGTGCCAGCTCTACAGGGGGTCGCAACACTGAAGCTTTCTTT	CASSTGGRNTEAFF
NA	TRBV27	16	TRBD1	TRBJ1-1	TGTGCCAGCATCCCAGGACAGGGAATGTGGTACACTGAAGCTTTCTTT	CASIPGQGMWYTEAFF
NA	TRBV9	15	TRBD1	TRBJ1-5	TGTGCCAGCAGCTTGGGGACAGGGGGAGTTCAGCCCCAGCATTTT	CASSLGTGGVQPQHF
NA	TRBV1	17	NA	TRBJ2-1	TGCACCAGCAGCCAAGATCAAGAGCGGGACCGATACAATGAGCAGTTCTTC	CTSSQDQERDRYNEQFF
NA	TRBV30	15	TRBD2	TRBJ2-3	TGTGCCTGCTCATTCGGACTAGCGGAGTCCGATACGCAGTATTTT	CACSFGLAESDTQYF
NA	TRBV12-5	14	NA	TRBJ1-3	TGTGCTAGTGCCCTACCGTCCGCCGGAAACACCATATATTTT	CASALPSAGNTIYF
NA	TRBV5-6	16	NA	TRBJ2-6	TGTGCCAGCAGCTTGGCCGGTTTGGGTGGGGCCAACGTCCTGACTTTC	CASSLAGLGGANVLTF
NA	TRBV13	13	NA	TRBJ1-5	TGTGCCAGCAGCTTTAAGGGACTAGGGCCCCAGCATTTT	CASSFKGLGPQHF
NA	TRBV12-3/TRBV12-4	13	TRBD1	TRBJ1-1	TGTGCCAGCAGTCCTGGACAGGGGGTTGAAGCTTTCTTT	CASSPGQGVEAFF
NA	TRBV2	19	TRBD2	TRBJ2-2	TGTGCCAGCAGTCCCTCGAGCCGTCGGGCTAGCGGGAGAACCGGGGAGCTGTTTTTT	CASSPSSRRASGRTGELFF
NA	TRBV29-1	10	NA	TRBJ2-1	TGCAGCGCTGGGACAAAGGAGCAGTTCTTC	CSAGTKEQFF
NA	TRBV9	14	NA	TRBJ1-1	TGTGCCAGCAGCGTGACGGTTTTGAACACTGAAGCTTTCTTT	CASSVTVLNTEAFF
NA	TRBV7-2	15	NA	TRBJ1-6	TGTGCCAGCAGCCCCTATGGTGGCTATAATTCACCCCTCCACTTT	CASSPYGGYNSPLHF
once	TRBV11-3	16	TRBD2	TRBJ2-1	TGTGCCAGCAGCTTTGGACTAGCGGGAGCGCGTAATGAGCAGTTCTTC	CASSFGLAGARNEQFF
NA	TRBV7-2	14	NA	TRBJ1-5	TGTGCCAGCAGCCTGGGGGGTCGCAATCAGCCCCAGCATTTT	CASSLGGRNQPQHF
NA	TRBV27	14	NA	TRBJ2-1	TGTGCCAGCAGTGCCCGAAGGGAGCGGAATGAGCAGTTCTTC	CASSARRERNEQFF
NA	TRBV27	12	NA	TRBJ2-2	TGTGCCAGCAGTGTCCCAACCGGGGAGCTGTTTTTT	CASSVPTGELFF
NA	TRBV7-8	14	NA	TRBJ2-7	TGTGCCAGCAGCCTCCGACCGAGCTCCTACGAGCAGTACTTC	CASSLRPSSYEQYF
NA	TRBV6-2/TRBV6-3	12	NA	TRBJ2-7	TGTGCCAGCAGTTACATAGGGACGGCGCAGTACTTC	CASSYIGTAQYF
NA	TRBV6-2/TRBV6-3	15	TRBD1	TRBJ1-2	TGTGCCAGCAGTCCCGGGACAGGGGATCGATATGGCTACACCTTC	CASSPGTGDRYGYTF
NA	TRBV7-6	16	NA	TRBJ2-5	TGTGCCAGCAGCTTAAGTAGCAGGCTATACCAAGAGACCCAGTACTTC	CASSLSSRLYQETQYF
NA	TRBV18	16	NA	TRBJ1-5	TGTGCCAGCTCACCACTCCCCGGACGCAGGAATCAGCCCCAGCATTTT	CASSPLPGRRNQPQHF
NA	TRBV5-1	15	NA	TRBJ2-3	TGCGCCAGCAGCCCCCGACAGGCGTACACAGATACGCAGTATTTT	CASSPRQAYTDTQYF
NA	TRBV9	18	NA	TRBJ1-2	TGTGCCAGCAGCGTAGACGGGCCTGGAACCATCCCACTCTATGGCTACACCTTC	CASSVDGPGTIPLYGYTF
NA	TRBV2	13	NA	TRBJ2-1	TGTGCCAGCAGGGAGGGCCGGATTGATGAGCAGTTCTTC	CASREGRIDEQFF
NA	TRBV29-1	15	TRBD1	TRBJ2-1	TGCAGCGTTGAAGATCAGAGGACAGGGTACAATGAGCAGTTCTTC	CSVEDQRTGYNEQFF
NA	TRBV19	17	TRBD1	TRBJ1-5	TGTGCCAGTAGTTGGGGGACAGGGGGTTTTGGGGATCAGCCCCAGCATTTT	CASSWGTGGFGDQPQHF
once	TRBV24-1	13	NA	TRBJ2-2	TGTGCCACCAGTGATTTTTGGGCTGGGGAGCTGTTTTTT	CATSDFWAGELFF
NA	TRBV19	16	NA	TRBJ2-2	TGTGCCAGTAGTGTACAGGGACTCCCGTACACCGGGGAGCTGTTTTTT	CASSVQGLPYTGELFF
NA	TRBV19	15	TRBD1	TRBJ2-7	TGTGCCAGTAGTATAGACCGGGACAGCTACTACGAGCAGTACTTC	CASSIDRDSYYEQYF
NA	TRBV5-5	15	NA	TRBJ1-3	TGTGCCAGCAGCTTGGTCAGTAGCTCTGGAAACACCATATATTTT	CASSLVSSSGNTIYF
NA	TRBV27	15	NA	TRBJ2-3	TGTGCCAGCAGTCCCCTCCGAACTAGCACAGATACGCAGTATTTT	CASSPLRTSTDTQYF
NA	TRBV19	16	TRBD2	TRBJ2-1	TGTGCCAGTAGTGTCAAAACTAGCGGCGGGCACAATGAGCAGTTCTTC	CASSVKTSGGHNEQFF
NA	TRBV7-9	15	NA	TRBJ1-1	TGTGCCAGCAGCTTAGCCCGGGGGCTGAACACTGAAGCTTTCTTT	CASSLARGLNTEAFF
once	TRBV19	14	NA	TRBJ1-5	TGTGCCAGTAGTCCTTCCCCCCGGCTACAGCCCCAGCATTTT	CASSPSPRLQPQHF
NA	TRBV2	16	NA	TRBJ2-6	TGTGCCAGCACCGAAACGCTGGGGACTGGGGCCAACGTCCTGACTTTC	CASTETLGTGANVLTF
NA	TRBV5-1	17	NA	TRBJ1-1	TGCGCCAGCAGCCTGCAGGGGACGGGCCGGGGAGTAACTGAAGCTTTCTTT	CASSLQGTGRGVTEAFF
NA	TRBV15	15	NA	TRBJ1-4	TGTGCCACCAGCAGAGATCTTGGCGCTAATGAAAAACTGTTTTTT	CATSRDLGANEKLFF
NA	TRBV7-6	10	NA	TRBJ1-1	TGTGCAACGGGAAACACTGAAGCTTTCTTT	CATGNTEAFF
NA	TRBV19	14	NA	TRBJ1-2	TGTGCCAGTACCGCAGACCGGACAAATAGCGGCTACACCTTC	CASTADRTNSGYTF
NA	TRBV15	13	NA	TRBJ2-1	TGTGCCACCAGCAGAGCCGGTTACAATGAGCAGTTCTTC	CATSRAGYNEQFF
NA	TRBV19	13	NA	TRBJ1-5	TGTGCCAGTAGTCCCCTCGGGGCGCAGCCCCAGCATTTT	CASSPLGAQPQHF
NA	TRBV11-3	12	NA	TRBJ1-6	TGTGCCAGCAGCGACACTAACTCACCCCTCCACTTT	CASSDTNSPLHF
NA	TRBV14	15	NA	TRBJ1-1	TGTGCCAGCAGCCAGGTCAGGTCAGGAGGGCCTGAAGCTTTCTTT	CASSQVRSGGPEAFF
NA	TRBV28	14	NA	TRBJ1-1	TGTGCCAGCAGTTTCGGGGGTCTGAACACTGAAGCTTTCTTT	CASSFGGLNTEAFF
NA	TRBV21-1	14	NA	TRBJ1-6	TGTGCCAGTCCCAGGGGGCACTATAATTCACCCCTCCACTTT	CASPRGHYNSPLHF
NA	TRBV11-2	17	TRBD2	TRBJ2-7	TGTGCCAGCAGCTTAGCGACTAGCGGGAGAGCAACGAGGGAGCAGTACTTC	CASSLATSGRATREQYF